This TCR beta chain was profiled in a study of early T cells in non-severe SARS-CoV-2 infection. Study-level background: Unpaired chains resulted from sequencing bulk RNA of unsorted whole blood.

In the case of this clonotype: Its specificity is unknown.

Per the germline V gene, CDR1 is LGHDT and CDR2 is YNNKEL (reference sequence). The germline V and J ends were trimmed by 1 base and 5 bases, with 14 bases remaining between them. The CDR3 has 15 amino acids. Unique molecular identifiers were affixed to single, distinct cDNA molecules. MiXCR, run by TCRdb on the 5' RACE reads, gives a single entry per CDR3 protein. The data contain approximately 64,000 distinct CDR3 sequences, roughly a sixth of them singletons. Overall study results and limits: Private and CD4 specificities were missed by VDJdb matching, which favored anti-spike CD8 responses.

The sample in question was whole blood, obtained at baseline. The chain recombines TRBV3-1 with TRBJ1-1; no clear D. This clonotype originated in an adult who was a healthcare worker with PCR-confirmed SARS-CoV-2 infection or an uninfected control (not recorded which). CDR3 DNA sequence: TGTGCCAGCAGCCAAGCTCCGGGGAGTAGGACTGAAGCTTTCTTT. Amino acid sequence: CASSQAPGSRTEAFF.